The sequence of this TCR beta chain was determined in a study of blood T cell repertoires in COVID-19. Study as a whole: The origin of the acute and convalescent COVID-19 samples was the United States, Italy and Spain.

TCRdb's table, derived via immunoSEQ multiplex PCR, lists solely in-frame clones and lacks some. The profile shows around 200,000 clones, more than 80% of them singletons. Trimming cost V 0 bases and J 10 bases, with 10 bases left between them. CDR3 length: 13 amino acids. Germline-derived CDR1 and CDR2 are LGHNT and FRNRAP. V is TRBV12-5 and J is TRBJ2-1; perhaps TRBD2 as D (5 bases). Sequenced input: PBMCs or T cells enriched from blood (not recorded which). The TCR sequence derives from a woman in her forties with acute COVID-19. Here the CDR3 reads CASGLVRLPEQFF. The CDR3 coding sequence is TGTGCTAGTGGTTTGGTACGACTACCCGAGCAGTTCTTC.